The 21 T cell receptor beta chains given below trace back to one sample, sequenced in a study of blood T cell repertoires in COVID-19. Generated by immunoSEQ multiplex PCR, the TCRdb table keeps only in-frame clones and is missing some. This table has about 120,000 clones, roughly 85% appearing once. Material for sequencing was peripheral blood. These receptors were obtained from a man aged 35-49 years with acute or convalescent COVID-19.

V is TRBV7-6 and J is TRBJ1-3, with a weak D call TRBD1 (6 bases). The V gene's germline CDR1 is SGHVS and CDR2 FNYEAQ. Between the trimmed V and J ends, which lost 5 bases and 4 bases, there was a span of 9 bases. The CDR3 has 13 residues. CDR3 in DNA: TGTGCCAGCAGCGGACAGTCGGGAAACACCATATATTTT. Residues: CASSGQSGNTIYF.

CDR3 sequence: CAWRSDIPEAFF. CDR3 nucleotide sequence: TGTGCCTGGAGATCGGACATACCTGAAGCTTTCTTT. The chain employs TRBV30 and TRBJ1-1; D may be TRBD1 (5 bases). The germline gives CDR1 GTSNPN, CDR2 SVGIG (reference sequence). The CDR3 consists of 12 residues. Trimming removed 3 bases from V and 6 bases from J, with 11 bases in between. Combining the CDR3 with reference TRBV30 and TRBJ1-1 gives the whole variable domain SQTIHQWPATLVQPVGSPLSLECTVEGTSNPNLYWYRQAAGRGLQLLFYSVGIGQISSEVPQNLSASRPQDRQFILSSKKLLLSDSGFYLCAWRSDIPEAFFGQGTRLTVV.

The chain combines TRBV5-4 with TRBJ1-3; D remains unclear. The CDR3 loop spans 14 amino acids. The germline V gene has CDR1 SGHNT and CDR2 YYREEE (reference sequence). V dropped 4 bases and J dropped 4 bases, with 12 bases sitting between them. CDR3 residues: CASSVGGRGNTIYF. Here the CDR3 DNA reads TGTGCCAGCAGCGTCGGCGGGAGAGGAAACACCATATATTTT. The entire variable domain, with the rest obtained from reference TRBV5-4 and TRBJ1-3, is as follows: ETGVTQSPTHLIKTRGQQVTLRCSSQSGHNTVSWYQQALGQGPQFIFQYYREEENGRGNFPPRFSGLQFPNYSSELNVNALELDDSALYLCASSVGGRGNTIYFGEGSWLTVV.

This chain uses TRBV7-9 with TRBJ1-1; 12 bases fit TRBD1. J gave up 4 bases and V 5 bases, and 8 bases lay outside the gene matches. Germline CDR1 SEHNR, CDR2 FQNEAQ (reference sequence). The CDR3 spans 16 residues. CDR3 amino acids: CASSPGQGAPGTEAFF. In nucleotides, the CDR3 is TGTGCCAGCAGCCCGGGACAGGGGGCTCCGGGCACTGAAGCTTTCTTT.

This clone came up once. The gene calls are TRBV6-5 and TRBJ1-4; D not resolved. Between the trimmed V and J ends, which lost 5 bases and 7 bases, there was a span of 5 bases. CDR3 length: 11 residues. Germline values: CDR1 MNHEY, CDR2 SVGAGI. CDR3 in amino acids: CASSPREKLFF. The CDR3 DNA reads TGTGCCAGCAGTCCTCGTGAAAAACTGTTTTTT.

This rearrangement joins TRBV30 to TRBJ1-6; 10 bases fit TRBD1. Germline CDR1 GTSNPN, CDR2 SVGIG (reference sequence). The CDR3 has 17 residues. V trimming: 1 base; J trimming: 7 bases; junction bases outside the gene matches: 10. CDR3 in amino acids: CAWSAFSGQGENSPLHF. For the CDR3, the DNA is TGTGCCTGGAGTGCCTTTTCTGGACAGGGGGAAAATTCACCCCTCCACTTT.

The rearrangement joins TRBV7-6 to TRBJ2-3, with 10 bases fitting TRBD2. V lost 4 bases to trimming and J lost 1 base; unmatched junction nucleotides: 8. CDR1 SGHVS and CDR2 FNYEAQ come from the germline V gene. CDR3 length equals 17 residues. CDR3 loop: CASSYRSGGRGTDTQYF. Here the CDR3 DNA reads TGTGCCAGCAGCTACCGTAGCGGGGGGCGCGGCACAGATACGCAGTATTTT.

The chain joins TRBV7-2 to TRBJ2-7; 10 bases fit TRBD1. The CDR3 is made up of 15 amino acids. V lost 4 bases to trimming and J lost 5 bases; unmatched junction nucleotides: 8. Germline assignment: CDR1 SGHTA and CDR2 FQGNSA. CDR3 sequence (DNA): TGTGCCAGCAGCTATCGCGGGACAGGGGCTAACGAGCAGTACTTC. Translated: CASSYRGTGANEQYF.

The V and J genes are TRBV7-8 and TRBJ2-4, with 11 bases aligning to TRBD2. V gave up 4 bases and J gave up 3 bases; unmatched junction bases: 14. There are 19 residues in the CDR3. Germline-derived CDR1 and CDR2 are SGHVS and FQNEAQ. CDR3 loop: CASSSKTSGDIQYKNIQYF. CDR3 coding DNA: TGTGCCAGCAGCTCGAAGACTAGCGGGGATATACAGTACAAAAACATTCAGTACTTC. Together with reference TRBV7-8 and TRBJ2-4, the CDR3 gives the full variable domain: GAGVSQSPRYKVAKRGQDVALRCDPISGHVSLFWYQQALGQGPEFLTYFQNEAQLDKSGLPSDRFFAERPEGSVSTLKIQRTQQEDSAVYLCASSSKTSGDIQYKNIQYFGAGTRLSVL.

This clone was found once. The CDR3 sequence is CATPTPTSAHFHEQYF. For the CDR3, the DNA is TGTGCCACCCCAACCCCGACCAGCGCCCACTTTCACGAGCAGTACTTC. The chain joins TRBV6-4 to TRBJ2-7; no definite D call. Germline lookup yields CDR1 MRHNA and CDR2 SNTAGT. The V and J ends lost 10 bases and 5 bases respectively, with 27 bases between them. CDR3 length: 16 residues.

The rearrangement uses TRBV7-2 and TRBJ1-1, with 8 bases fitting TRBD1. V was pared by 5 bases and J by 4 bases, with 15 bases of the junction left unmatched. CDR3 length equals 17 residues. Germline assignment: CDR1 SGHTA and CDR2 FQGNSA. CDR3 in amino acids: CASSPGTGNLPPTEAFF. CDR3 bases: TGTGCCAGCAGCCCAGGGACAGGTAACCTTCCTCCCACTGAAGCTTTCTTT.

The rearrangement joins TRBV11-3 to TRBJ2-1; no clear D gene. The CDR3 covers 14 residues. Germline CDR1 and CDR2: SGHNT and YENEEA. Deletions cut 0 bases from V and 6 bases from J, with 9 bases between. The chain's CDR3 is CASSLDASGNEQFF. The DNA for the CDR3 is TGTGCCAGCAGCTTAGATGCTTCGGGCAATGAGCAGTTCTTC.

This sequence joins TRBV6-5 and TRBJ1-2; D might be TRBD1 (5 bases). The CDR3 loop spans 14 amino acids. The ends were cut back, 6 bases at V and 4 bases at J, with 15 bases in the middle. Germline loops: CDR1 MNHEY, CDR2 SVGAGI. CDR3 residues: CASRLRQLSYGYTF. For the CDR3, the DNA is TGTGCCAGCAGGCTGAGACAGCTTTCCTATGGCTACACCTTC.

This clone was observed a single time. The rearrangement joins TRBV7-9 to TRBJ2-3, with unresolved D. With 1 base removed from V and 1 base from J, the gap between germline ends came to 12 bases. Looked up from germline, CDR1 is SEHNR and CDR2 is FQNEAQ (reference sequence). The CDR3 consists of 16 residues. CDR3: CASSLGPASGTDTQYF. The CDR3, as DNA: TGTGCCAGCAGCTTAGGGCCAGCGAGCGGCACAGATACGCAGTATTTT.

This chain connects TRBV2 to TRBJ1-4, with D perhaps matching TRBD1 (5 bases). Germline values: CDR1 SNHLY, CDR2 FYNNEI. V lost 10 bases and J lost 5, with 14 bases in between. The CDR3 is made up of 13 amino acids. This CDR3 is CATRRGLNEKLFF. The CDR3 region has the DNA TGTGCCACGAGGAGGGGTTTAAATGAAAAACTGTTTTTT.

This clone has only a few counts. The rearrangement joins TRBV6-6 to TRBJ2-3; TRBD2 agrees at 7 bases. Trimming at V came to 10 bases and at J to 2 bases, leaving 12 bases not matched to a gene. The CDR3 extends over 15 amino acids. Germline V lookup: CDR1 MNHNY, CDR2 SVGAGI (reference sequence). CDR3 residues: CAIRRSGTFTDTQYF. CDR3 in DNA: TGTGCCATCAGAAGGAGCGGGACCTTCACAGATACGCAGTATTTT.

V and J are TRBV6-5 and TRBJ1-1; tentatively, D is TRBD1 (6 bases). Germline V CDR1 and CDR2: MNHEY, SVGAGI. CDR3 length: 13 residues. V gave up 5 bases and J gave up 5 bases, with 12 bases separating them. The CDR3 reads CASSPTGQTEAFF. The CDR3 coding sequence is TGTGCCAGCAGTCCCACAGGACAGACTGAAGCTTTCTTT.

The chain joins TRBV6-5 to TRBJ2-4, with D perhaps matching TRBD2 (5 bases). CDR1 is MNHEY, CDR2 SVGAGI, per germline. V was trimmed by 0 bases and J by 0 bases, leaving 9 bases between them. This CDR3 is built from 16 residues. CDR3 amino acids: CASSYSLALAKNIQYF. The CDR3 DNA reads as TGTGCCAGCAGTTACTCTCTAGCTCTAGCCAAAAACATTCAGTACTTC.

This rearrangement joins TRBV30 to TRBJ1-6; 9 bases fit TRBD1. CDR3 length: 17 amino acids. V gave up 0 bases and J gave up 6 bases; unmatched junction bases: 9. Germline V gives CDR1 GTSNPN, CDR2 SVGIG (reference sequence). CDR3 DNA: TGTGCCTGGAGTGTACAGAGATCGGACAGGGGTAATTCACCCCTCCACTTT. It is translated as CAWSVQRSDRGNSPLHF.

In its sample, this clone was seen once. The gene calls are TRBV5-1 and TRBJ1-1, with D perhaps matching TRBD1 (5 bases). The CDR3 runs 15 residues. Germline V gene lookup returns CDR1 SGHRS and CDR2 YFSETQ. The V and J ends lost 4 bases and 1 base respectively, with 14 bases between them. The CDR3 coding sequence is TGCGCCAGCAGCCAGACCTGGGGCCGGAACACTGAAGCTTTCTTT. The encoded protein is CASSQTWGRNTEAFF.

This clone turned up a few times. V usage is TRBV7-9 and J usage is TRBJ1-5; no reliable D call. CDR1 is SEHNR and CDR2 is FQNEAQ in the germline V gene (reference sequence). This CDR3 contains 13 residues. Trimming took off 1 base at V and 7 bases at J, with 8 bases between the two ends. CDR3 residues: CASSLGVGQPQHF. The CDR3 coding sequence is TGTGCCAGCAGCTTAGGGGTGGGCCAGCCCCAGCATTTT.